This T cell receptor beta chain appears in the sequencing data of a study of blood T cell repertoires in COVID-19. Overall study: Researchers got acute and convalescent COVID-19 samples from the United States, Italy and Spain. T cells, B-cell-depleted T cells, or PBMCs supplied cDNA or gDNA.

The CDR3 is made up of 17 amino acids. Germline CDR1 reads SGHRS; CDR2 reads YFSETQ. V lost 4 bases, J lost 6 bases, and 10 bases stayed unmatched. Generated by immunoSEQ multiplex PCR, the TCRdb table keeps only in-frame clones and is missing some. Among under 200,000 clones listed, 70% to 80% were seen once. This sequence was found in a woman aged 40-49 years with COVID-19, enrolled during active disease. This chain links TRBV5-1 with TRBJ1-6; TRBD1 matches at 10 bases. The sample was peripheral blood. The CDR3 here is CASSVTGQGLSNSPLHF. CDR3 coding DNA: TGCGCCAGCAGCGTCACGGGACAGGGGTTGAGTAATTCACCCCTCCACTTT.